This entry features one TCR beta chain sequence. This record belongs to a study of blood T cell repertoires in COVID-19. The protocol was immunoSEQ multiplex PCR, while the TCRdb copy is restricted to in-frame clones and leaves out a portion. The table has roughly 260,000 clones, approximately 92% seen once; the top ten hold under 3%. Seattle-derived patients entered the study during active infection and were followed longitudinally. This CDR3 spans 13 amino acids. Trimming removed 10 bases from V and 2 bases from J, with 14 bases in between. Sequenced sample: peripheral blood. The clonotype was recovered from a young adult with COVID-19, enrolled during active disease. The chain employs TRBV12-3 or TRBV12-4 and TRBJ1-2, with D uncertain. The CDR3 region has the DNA TGTGCCACCCTCGGCAGAGCGAACTATGGCTACACCTTC. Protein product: CATLGRANYGYTF.